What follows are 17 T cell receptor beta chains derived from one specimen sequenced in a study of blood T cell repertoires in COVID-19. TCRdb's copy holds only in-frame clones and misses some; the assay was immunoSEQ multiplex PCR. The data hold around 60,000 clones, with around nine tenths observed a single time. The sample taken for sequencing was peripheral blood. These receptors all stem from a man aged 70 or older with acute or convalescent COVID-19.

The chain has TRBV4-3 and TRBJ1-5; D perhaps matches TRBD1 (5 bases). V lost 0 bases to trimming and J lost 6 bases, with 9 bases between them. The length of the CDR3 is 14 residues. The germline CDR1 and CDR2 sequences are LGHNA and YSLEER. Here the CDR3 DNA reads TGCGCCAGCAGCCAAGACGGGGGACTTCAGCCCCAGCATTTT. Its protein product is CASSQDGGLQPQHF.

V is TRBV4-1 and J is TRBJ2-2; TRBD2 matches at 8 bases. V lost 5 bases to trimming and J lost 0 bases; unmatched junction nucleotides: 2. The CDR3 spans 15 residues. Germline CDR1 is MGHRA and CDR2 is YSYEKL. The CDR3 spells CASSKRGPNTGELFF. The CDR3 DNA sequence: TGCGCCAGCAGCAAGCGGGGGCCGAACACCGGGGAGCTGTTTTTT.

The CDR3 DNA reads as TGTGCCACCAGCGGGCAGGGGAGAGATACGCAGTATTTT. It codes for CATSGQGRDTQYF. J is TRBJ2-3 and V is TRBV15; TRBD1 might be the D (6 bases). The V gene's germline CDR1 is LNHNV and CDR2 YYDKDF (reference sequence). V was clipped by 5 bases and J by 5 bases, with 11 bases between them. The CDR3 covers 13 residues.

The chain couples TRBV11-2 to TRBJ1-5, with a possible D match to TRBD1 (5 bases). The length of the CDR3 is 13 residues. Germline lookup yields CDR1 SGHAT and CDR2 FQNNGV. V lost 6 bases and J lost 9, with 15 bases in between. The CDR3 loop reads CASSGTGGGPQHF. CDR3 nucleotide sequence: TGTGCCAGCAGTGGAACCGGGGGAGGGCCCCAGCATTTT.

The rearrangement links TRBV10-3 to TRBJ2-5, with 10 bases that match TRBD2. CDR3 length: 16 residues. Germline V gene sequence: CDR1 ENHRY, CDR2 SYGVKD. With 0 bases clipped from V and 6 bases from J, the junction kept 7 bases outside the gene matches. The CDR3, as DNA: TGTGCCATCAGTGAGTCAGTAGCGGGGGGATTCAAGACCCAGTACTTC. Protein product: CAISESVAGGFKTQYF.

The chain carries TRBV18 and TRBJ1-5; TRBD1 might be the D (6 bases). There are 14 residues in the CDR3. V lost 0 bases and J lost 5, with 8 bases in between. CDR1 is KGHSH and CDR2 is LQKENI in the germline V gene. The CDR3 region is CASSPPGQYQPQHF. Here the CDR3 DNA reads TGTGCCAGCTCACCACCTGGACAGTATCAGCCCCAGCATTTT.

The CDR3 DNA reads TGTGCCAGCAGCTTAGCTCAGGGAAGCAATCAGCCCCAGCATTTT. It codes for CASSLAQGSNQPQHF. This rearrangement joins TRBV7-8 to TRBJ1-5, with D possibly being TRBD1 (5 bases). This CDR3 region has 15 residues. The V gene lost 0 bases and the J gene lost 1 base, with 7 bases spanning the gap. Germline V gene lookup returns CDR1 SGHVS and CDR2 FQNEAQ. The full variable domain, rest sourced from reference TRBV7-8 and TRBJ1-5, is GAGVSQSPRYKVAKRGQDVALRCDPISGHVSLFWYQQALGQGPEFLTYFQNEAQLDKSGLPSDRFFAERPEGSVSTLKIQRTQQEDSAVYLCASSLAQGSNQPQHFGDGTRLSIL.

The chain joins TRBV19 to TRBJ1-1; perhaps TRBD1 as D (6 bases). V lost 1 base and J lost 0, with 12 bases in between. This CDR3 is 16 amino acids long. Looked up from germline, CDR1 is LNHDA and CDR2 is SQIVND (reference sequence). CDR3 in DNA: TGTGCCAGTAGTATAGGGGGGCCCCGATTGAACACTGAAGCTTTCTTT. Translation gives CASSIGGPRLNTEAFF.

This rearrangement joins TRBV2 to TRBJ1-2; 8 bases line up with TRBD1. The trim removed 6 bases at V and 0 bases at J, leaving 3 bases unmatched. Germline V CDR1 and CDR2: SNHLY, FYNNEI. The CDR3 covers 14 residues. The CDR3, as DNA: TGTGCCAGCAGCCCACAGGGGGCTAACTATGGCTACACCTTC. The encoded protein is CASSPQGANYGYTF.

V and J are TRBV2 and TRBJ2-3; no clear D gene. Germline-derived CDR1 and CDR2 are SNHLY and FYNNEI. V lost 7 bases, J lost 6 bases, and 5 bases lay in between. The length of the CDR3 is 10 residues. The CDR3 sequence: CASNLDTQYF. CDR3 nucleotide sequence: TGTGCCAGCAATCTGGATACGCAGTATTTT.

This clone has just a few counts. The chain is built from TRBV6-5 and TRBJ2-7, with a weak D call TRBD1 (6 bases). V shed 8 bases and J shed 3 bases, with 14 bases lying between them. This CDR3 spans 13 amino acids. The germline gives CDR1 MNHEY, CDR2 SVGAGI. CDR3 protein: CASGYRVNYEQYF. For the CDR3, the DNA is TGTGCCAGCGGCTACAGGGTTAACTACGAGCAGTACTTC.

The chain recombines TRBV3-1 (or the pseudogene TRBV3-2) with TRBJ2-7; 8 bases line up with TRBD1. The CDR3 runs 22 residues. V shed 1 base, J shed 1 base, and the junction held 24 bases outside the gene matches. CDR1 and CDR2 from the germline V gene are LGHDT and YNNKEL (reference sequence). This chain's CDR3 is CASSQVLMTLGQGHKMSYEQYF. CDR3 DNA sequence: TGTGCCAGCAGCCAAGTTCTGATGACCTTAGGACAGGGTCATAAAATGTCCTACGAGCAGTACTTC.

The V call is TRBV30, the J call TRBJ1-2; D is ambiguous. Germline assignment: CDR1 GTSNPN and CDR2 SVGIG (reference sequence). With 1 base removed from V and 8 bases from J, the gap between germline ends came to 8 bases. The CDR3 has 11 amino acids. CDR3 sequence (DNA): TGTGCCTGGAGTGAGGAGGCCGGCTACACCTTC. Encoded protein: CAWSEEAGYTF.

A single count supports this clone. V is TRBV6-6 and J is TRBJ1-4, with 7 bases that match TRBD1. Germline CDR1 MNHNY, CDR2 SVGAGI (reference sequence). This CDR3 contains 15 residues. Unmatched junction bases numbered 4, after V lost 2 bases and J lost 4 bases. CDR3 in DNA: TGTGCCAGCAGTTACGCCAGGGGGTATAATGAAAAACTGTTTTTT. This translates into CASSYARGYNEKLFF.

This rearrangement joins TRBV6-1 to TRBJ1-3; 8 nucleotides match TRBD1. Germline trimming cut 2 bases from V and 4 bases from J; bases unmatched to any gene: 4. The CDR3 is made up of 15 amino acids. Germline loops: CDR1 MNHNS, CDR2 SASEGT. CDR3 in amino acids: CASSERGTGGNTIYF. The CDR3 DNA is TGTGCCAGCAGTGAAAGGGGGACAGGAGGAAACACCATATATTTT.

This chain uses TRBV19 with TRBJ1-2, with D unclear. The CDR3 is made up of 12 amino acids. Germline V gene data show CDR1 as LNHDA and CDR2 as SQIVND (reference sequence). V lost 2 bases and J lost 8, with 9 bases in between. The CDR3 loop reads CASSIHLSGYTF. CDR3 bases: TGTGCCAGTAGTATACACTTGTCGGGCTACACCTTC.

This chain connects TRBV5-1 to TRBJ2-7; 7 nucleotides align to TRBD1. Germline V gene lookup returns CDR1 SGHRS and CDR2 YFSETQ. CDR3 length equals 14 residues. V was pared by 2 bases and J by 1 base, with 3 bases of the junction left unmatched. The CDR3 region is CASSFGRGSYEQYF. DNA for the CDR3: TGCGCCAGCAGCTTCGGCAGGGGGTCCTACGAGCAGTACTTC.